This TCR beta chain was recovered during a study of T cell responses to AZD1222 COVID-19 vaccine. Points on this clone: As yet, its antigen is unknown.

The CDR3 has 14 amino acids. The ends lost 6 bases at V and 4 bases at J; junction bases unmatched: 5. Germline CDR1 reads LNHDA; CDR2 reads SQIVND (reference sequence). Study-level results: Regions left unmutated in variants are reportedly the target of nearly half of spike-specific TCRs. Two AZD1222 administrations were followed by greater Spike-specific TCR breadth and depth. Clonal diversity may have been underestimated, and the donors were mostly white British, with more females than males.

Sequenced by immunoSEQ multiplex PCR; TCRdb stores in-frame clones only, minus some. The data contain tens of thousands of clones, less than 85% of them singletons. The sequenced sample was peripheral blood, obtained 28 days after the second AZD1222 dose. This chain joins TRBV19 and TRBJ2-7; 11 bases are shared with TRBD2. The receptor was isolated from an adult who received the AZD1222 COVID-19 vaccine. The CDR3 sequence: CASRETSGAYEQYF. As DNA, the CDR3 is TGTGCCAGTAGGGAGACTAGCGGGGCGTACGAGCAGTACTTC.